The clone carrying this T cell receptor beta chain was counted ten times or more. Its antigen is not identified. The study's findings and limits: The larger cohort examined one V-J beta rearrangement, not whole repertoires.

This CDR3 is 11 amino acids long. The V end was cut by 2 bases, the J end by 10 bases, with 9 bases between. Germline-derived CDR1 and CDR2 are SGHAT and FQNNGV. TCRdb used MiXCR to reprocess the 5' RACE reads, holding one entry per CDR3 protein. The sample holds 62,000 or so distinct CDR3 sequences, around a fifth seen once. The J gene is TRBJ2-7, the V gene TRBV11-2, with unresolved D. The sequenced sample consisted of memory CD4+ T cells sorted from a lymph node. Specified subset: memory CD4+ T cells, CD4+CD45RO+CD25-. This receptor was taken from a female donor with breast cancer. This CDR3 reads CASSLQAHQYF. Written as DNA, the CDR3 is TGTGCCAGCAGCTTACAGGCTCATCAGTACTTC.